Following are 24 T cell receptor beta chains from one sample sequenced in a study of human T cells and chemical hapten exposure (dated by TCRdb to 2020 to 2023). The label giving this sample's time point can be read as: patch test 2, 6 weeks after DPC sensitization. What this sample's treatment or condition label stands for: therapeutic diphenylcyclopropenone sensitization with weekly scalp DPC. Library method: RACE. Sequencer: NextSeq 500. TCRdb passed the public sequencing reads through fastp at Q25 and MiXCR, retaining productive beta sequences. CDR3 protein duplicates are merged, each entry listing the most common genes and DNA. In this sample the table shows fewer than 150,000 distinct CDR3 sequences, approximately 10% of which occur a single time. The ten most abundant clones make up about 1.3% of the sample. The sample here was whole blood, taken in connection with sensitization to the hapten diphenylcyclopropenone (DPC). These receptor sequences come from a woman between 45 and 65 years old with alopecia areata. Some clones in this sample may be carry-over from other donors' samples.

V and J are TRBV7-2 and TRBJ2-2; D assignment may be TRBD1 or TRBD2 (5 bases each). Germline V CDR1 and CDR2: SGHTA, FQGNSA. V dropped 2 bases and J dropped 5 bases, with 12 bases sitting between them. The CDR3 is 15 amino acids. The CDR3 sequence: CASSLMQGGTGELFF. CDR3 coding DNA: TGTGCCAGCAGCTTAATGCAGGGCGGGACCGGGGAGCTGTTTTTT.

The CDR3 DNA sequence: TGTGCCAGCAGTCAAAGGAGGGGAAGCACAGATACGCAGTATTTT. Translating gives CASSQRRGSTDTQYF. The chain has TRBV7-2 and TRBJ2-3, with D possibly TRBD2 on 6 matching bases. The CDR3 length is 15 residues. Trimming pared 6 bases from V and 0 bases from J, leaving 13 bases between. Germline CDR1 is SGHTA and CDR2 is FQGNSA.

The chain uses TRBV29-1 and TRBJ2-7; tentative D call: TRBD1 (6 bases). Germline V gene lookup returns CDR1 SQVTM and CDR2 ANQGSEA. The CDR3 is 11 amino acids. The ends were cut back, 7 bases at V and 5 bases at J, with 12 bases in the middle. CDR3 loop: CSAWKGDEQYF. CDR3 bases: TGCAGCGCCTGGAAGGGGGACGAGCAGTACTTC.

This clonotype was recorded a few times. The chain joins TRBV4-3 to TRBJ2-7, with a weak D call TRBD1 (5 bases). The CDR3 totals 14 residues. From germline, CDR1 is LGHNA and CDR2 YSLEER. Between the trimmed V and J ends, which lost 4 bases and 5 bases, there was a span of 15 bases. CDR3 nucleotide sequence: TGCGCCAGCAGCCGCAGGGCGCGTTCGGACGAGCAGTACTTC. Its translation: CASSRRARSDEQYF.

This clonotype was counted ten times or more. CDR3 protein: CASSQRGAYEQYF. CDR3 sequence (DNA): TGCGCCAGCAGCCAACGGGGCGCCTACGAGCAGTACTTC. The chain has TRBV4-1 and TRBJ2-7; D may be TRBD1 or TRBD2 (5 bases each). V was pared by 2 bases and J by 2 bases, with 7 bases between. The germline V gene encodes CDR1 MGHRA and CDR2 YSYEKL. The CDR3 spans 13 residues.

This rearrangement joins TRBV7-9 to TRBJ2-7; a weak D match, TRBD1 (6 bases). CDR3 length: 15 amino acids. CDR1 is SEHNR, CDR2 FQNEAQ, per germline (reference sequence). V lost 6 bases and J 0 bases, leaving 15 bases between the germline ends. CDR3 nucleotides: TGTGCCAGCAGGTCCGGGACATCAACCTCCTACGAGCAGTACTTC. Its translation is CASRSGTSTSYEQYF.

The J gene is TRBJ2-1, the V gene TRBV10-3, with D maybe TRBD2 (6 bases). The CDR3 contains 12 residues. Per germline, CDR1 ENHRY and CDR2 SYGVKD. With 4 bases removed from V and 7 bases from J, the gap between germline ends came to 8 bases. The CDR3 here is CAISARENEQFF. For the CDR3, the DNA is TGTGCCATCAGTGCACGGGAGAATGAGCAGTTCTTC.

This clonotype was observed a few times. The chain couples TRBV6-5 to TRBJ1-1, with D hard to call. From germline, CDR1 is MNHEY and CDR2 SVGAGI. Trimming took 8 bases from V and 0 from J, leaving 10 bases between them. The CDR3 extends over 13 amino acids. The DNA for the CDR3 is TGTGCCAGCTGCCGGGTCCTGAACACTGAAGCTTTCTTT. As protein: CASCRVLNTEAFF.

In nucleotides, the CDR3 is TGCAGTGCTAGCCGGGACAGGGCTTCGCGGGAGCAGTACTTC. It encodes CSASRDRASREQYF. The chain links TRBV20-1 to TRBJ2-7; 9 bases map to TRBD1. The V and J ends lost 3 bases and 7 bases, in that order; junction bases with no gene match: 10. Germline assignment: CDR1 DFQATT and CDR2 SNEGSKA (reference sequence). The CDR3 runs to 14 residues.

A few counts support this clonotype. This chain uses TRBV30 with TRBJ2-1; TRBD2 matches 12 bases. This CDR3 is built from 16 residues. Germline V lookup: CDR1 GTSNPN, CDR2 SVGIG (reference sequence). The ends lost 1 base at V and 8 bases at J; junction bases unmatched: 9. In nucleotides, the CDR3 is TGTGCCTGGAGTGCCTTTACTAGCGGGAGGTGGTATGAGCAGTTCTTC. Encoded protein: CAWSAFTSGRWYEQFF.

This clonotype came up a few times. A read error may produce the germline difference seen at one junction end. The rearrangement joins TRBV7-7 to TRBJ2-1; D not certain. In germline, CDR1 is SSHAT, CDR2 FNYEAQ (reference sequence). The CDR3 totals 15 residues. The CDR3 loop is CASSLTISPNNEQFF. The CDR3 DNA is TGTGCTAGCAGCCTCACTATTTCGCCTAACAATGAGCAGTTCTTC. The complete variable domain, with remaining parts taken from reference TRBV7-7 and TRBJ2-1, reads GAGVSQSPRYKVTKRGQDVTLRCDPISSHATLYWYQQALGQGPEFLTYFNYEAQPDKSGLPSDRFSAERPEGSISTLTIQRTEQRDSAMYRCASSLTISPNNEQFFGPGTRLTVL.

J is TRBJ2-3 and V is TRBV27; a possible D gene is TRBD2 (5 bases). The V end was cut by 3 bases, the J end by 3 bases, with 10 bases between. The CDR3 consists of 14 residues. Germline CDR1 reads MNHEY; CDR2 reads SMNVEV (reference sequence). CDR3 region: CASSLVGATDTQYF. The DNA for the CDR3 is TGTGCCAGCAGTTTGGTGGGAGCGACAGATACGCAGTATTTT.

In its sample, this clonotype was seen many times. This chain joins TRBV7-2 and TRBJ2-7, with 9 bases fitting TRBD1. V lost 4 bases to trimming and J lost 6 bases; unmatched junction nucleotides: 7. The CDR3 is made up of 14 amino acids. The germline gives CDR1 SGHTA, CDR2 FQGNSA. The CDR3 nucleotides read TGTGCCAGCAGCTCAAGACAGGGGGTGGTCGAGCAGTACTTC. Translation gives CASSSRQGVVEQYF.

This clonotype occurred many times. This chain connects TRBV7-8 to TRBJ2-5; D possibly uses TRBD1 or TRBD2 (5 bases each). Germline V gene sequence: CDR1 SGHVS, CDR2 FQNEAQ. V shed 2 bases and J shed 1 base, with 14 bases lying between them. This CDR3 spans 16 amino acids. The CDR3 loop is CASSLRGRPVQETQYF. The CDR3 nucleotides are TGTGCCAGCAGCTTACGGGGACGCCCCGTCCAAGAGACCCAGTACTTC.

This chain uses TRBV28 with TRBJ1-5; no definite D call. This CDR3 is built from 14 residues. Deletions cut 3 bases from V and 3 bases from J, with 9 bases between. Germline V CDR1 and CDR2: MDHEN, SYDVKM. The CDR3 loop is CASSLGAHNQPQHF. The CDR3 region has the DNA TGTGCCAGCAGTTTGGGAGCCCACAATCAGCCCCAGCATTTT.

This clonotype was counted at least ten times. This chain connects TRBV18 to TRBJ2-4; unclear D gene. CDR3 length: 17 amino acids. The V gene lost 0 bases and the J gene lost 0 bases, with 12 bases spanning the gap. Per germline, CDR1 KGHSH and CDR2 LQKENI. This CDR3 reads CASSPPSATLAKNIQYF. In DNA form, the CDR3 reads TGTGCCAGCTCACCACCGTCAGCGACCCTAGCCAAAAACATTCAGTACTTC. Full variable domain (missing parts from reference TRBV18 and TRBJ2-4): NAGVMQNPRHLVRRRGQEARLRCSPMKGHSHVYWYRQLPEEGLKFMVYLQKENIIDESGMPKERFSAEFPKEGPSILRIQQVVRGDSAAYFCASSPPSATLAKNIQYFGAGTRLSVL.

V gene TRBV28 combines with J gene TRBJ2-7; 8 nucleotides align to TRBD1. CDR3 length equals 14 residues. Trimming at V came to 5 bases and at J to 4 bases, leaving 7 bases not matched to a gene. Germline V gives CDR1 MDHEN, CDR2 SYDVKM. CDR3 DNA: TGTGCCAGCAGTCGCATGGACAGGGCGTACGAGCAGTACTTC. Protein product: CASSRMDRAYEQYF.

The table lists this clonotype with a few counts. V usage is TRBV6-5 and J usage is TRBJ2-7; maybe TRBD2 (7 bases). V was clipped by 8 bases and J by 2 bases, with 16 bases between them. Germline V gene sequence: CDR1 MNHEY, CDR2 SVGAGI. This CDR3 comprises 14 residues. This CDR3 reads CASGTGGRPYEQYF. CDR3 bases: TGTGCCAGCGGTACCGGGGGGCGACCCTACGAGCAGTACTTC.

This clonotype has a handful of counts. An end of the junction does not agree with germline; a read error may underlie this. The gene calls are TRBV30 and TRBJ2-1, with D possibly TRBD2 on 6 matching bases. Germline assignment: CDR1 GTSNPN and CDR2 SVGIG (reference sequence). The CDR3 is made up of 11 amino acids. CDR3 bases: TGTGCCTGGGGGGACTCGCGATTGGAGGGTTTC. This sequence encodes CAWGDSRLEGF.

There are many counts of this clonotype. The chain recombines TRBV29-1 with TRBJ2-1; 9 bases agree with TRBD2. Germline V gives CDR1 SQVTM, CDR2 ANQGSEA. Germline trimming cut 4 bases from V and 8 bases from J; bases unmatched to any gene: 6. The CDR3 consists of 13 residues. CDR3 region: CSVAAGGGDEQFF. The CDR3 region has the DNA TGCAGCGTTGCGGCGGGAGGGGGGGATGAGCAGTTCTTC.

This clonotype was counted ten times or more. The chain links TRBV4-1 to TRBJ2-2, with 7 positions matching TRBD2. The germline V gene encodes CDR1 MGHRA and CDR2 YSYEKL. The CDR3 length is 17 residues. V shed 0 bases and J 0 bases; nucleotides not matched to a gene: 4. The CDR3 spells CASSQELARANTGELFF. DNA for the CDR3: TGCGCCAGCAGCCAAGAACTAGCGCGCGCGAACACCGGGGAGCTGTTTTTT.

This clonotype was recorded a few times. This chain joins TRBV3-1 and TRBJ2-1; D may match TRBD1 or TRBD2 (8 bases each). The CDR3 consists of 15 residues. Trimming removed 0 bases at V and 7 bases at J, with 13 bases between. The V gene's germline CDR1 is LGHDT and CDR2 YNNKEL (reference sequence). The CDR3 loop reads CASSQDSGTGNEQFF. CDR3 bases: TGTGCCAGCAGCCAAGATAGCGGGACAGGAAATGAGCAGTTCTTC.

Worth noting for this clonotype: This may stem from a read error, because a much larger clone lies one nucleotide away. The genes are TRBV12-3 or TRBV12-4 and TRBJ2-6; 7 positions match TRBD1. This CDR3 is built from 17 residues. V gave up 6 bases and J gave up 2 bases; unmatched junction bases: 10. In DNA, the CDR3 is TGTGCCAGCAGATCCCAGACAGGGCTGGCTGGGGCCAACGTCCTGACTTTC. It codes for CASRSQTGLAGANVLTF.

The CDR3 DNA sequence: TGTGCCAGCAGCTTGTACCAGGGAACGTACACAGATACGCAGTATTTT. As protein: CASSLYQGTYTDTQYF. The chain joins TRBV5-6 to TRBJ2-3, with D perhaps matching TRBD1 (5 bases). CDR1 is SGHDT, CDR2 YYEEEE, per germline. V lost 1 base to trimming and J lost 2 bases, with 14 bases between them. The CDR3 covers 16 residues. The entire variable domain, with the rest obtained from reference TRBV5-6 and TRBJ2-3, is as follows: DAGVTQSPTHLIKTRGQQVTLRCSPKSGHDTVSWYQQALGQGPQFIFQYYEEEERQRGNFPDRFSGHQFPNYSSELNVNALLLGDSALYLCASSLYQGTYTDTQYFGPGTRLTVL.